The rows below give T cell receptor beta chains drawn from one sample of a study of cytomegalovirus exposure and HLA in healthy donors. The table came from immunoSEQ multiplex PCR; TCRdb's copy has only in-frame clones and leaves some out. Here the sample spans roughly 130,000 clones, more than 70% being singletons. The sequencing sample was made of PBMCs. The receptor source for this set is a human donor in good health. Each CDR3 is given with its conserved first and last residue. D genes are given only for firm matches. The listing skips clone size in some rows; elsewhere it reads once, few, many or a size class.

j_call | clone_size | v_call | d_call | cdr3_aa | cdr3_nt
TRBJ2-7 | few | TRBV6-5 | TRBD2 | CASSYPGLAGTYEQYF | TGTGCCAGCAGTTATCCAGGGCTAGCGGGGACCTACGAGCAGTACTTC
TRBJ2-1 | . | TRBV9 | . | CASSVARVNEQFF | TGTGCCAGCAGCGTAGCTCGGGTAAATGAGCAGTTCTTC
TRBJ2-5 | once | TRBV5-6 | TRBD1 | CASSLAQGVQETQYF | TGTGCCAGCAGCTTGGCCCAGGGGGTACAAGAGACCCAGTACTTC
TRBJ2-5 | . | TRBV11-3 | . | CASSLLQGKQETQYF | TGTGCCAGCAGCTTGCTTCAGGGGAAACAAGAGACCCAGTACTTC
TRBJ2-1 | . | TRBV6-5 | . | CASSYSPGDEQFF | TGTGCCAGCAGTTACTCCCCGGGGGATGAGCAGTTCTTC
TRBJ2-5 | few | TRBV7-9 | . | CASNPEAFQETQYF | TGTGCCAGCAATCCGGAGGCCTTCCAAGAGACCCAGTACTTC
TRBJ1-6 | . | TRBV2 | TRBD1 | CASISGTGVHF | TGTGCCAGCATCTCCGGGACAGGGGTCCACTTT
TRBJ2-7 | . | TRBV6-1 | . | CASSEALANSGYEQYF | TGTGCCAGCAGTGAAGCGCTAGCTAATTCGGGCTACGAGCAGTACTTC
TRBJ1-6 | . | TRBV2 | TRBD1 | CASRETTGIISPLHF | TGTGCCAGCAGAGAAACGACAGGGATAATTTCACCCCTCCACTTT
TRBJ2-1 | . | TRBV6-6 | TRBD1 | CASSYKDRELFDEQFF | TGTGCCAGCAGTTACAAGGACAGGGAACTTTTCGATGAGCAGTTCTTC
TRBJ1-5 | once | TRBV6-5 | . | CASSYSLNQPQHF | TGTGCCAGCAGTTACTCGTTAAATCAGCCCCAGCATTTT
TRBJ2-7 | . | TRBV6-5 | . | CASSLGQHYEQYF | TGTGCCAGCAGCCTGGGGCAGCACTACGAGCAGTACTTC
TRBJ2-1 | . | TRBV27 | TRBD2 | CASSFGLGVYNEQFF | TGTGCCAGCAGTTTTGGACTAGGAGTTTACAATGAGCAGTTCTTC
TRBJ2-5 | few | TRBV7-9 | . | CASRGRQETQYF | TGTGCCAGCAGGGGGCGACAAGAGACCCAGTACTTC
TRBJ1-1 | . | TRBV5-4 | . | CASSLTGGEGAFF | TGTGCCAGCAGCTTGACGGGGGGCGAAGGAGCTTTCTTT
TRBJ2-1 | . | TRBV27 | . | CASRASNIDEQFF | TGTGCCAGCAGGGCTAGTAATATCGATGAGCAGTTCTTC
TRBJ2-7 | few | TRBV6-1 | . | CASMSGGTSHEQYF | TGTGCCAGCATGTCAGGGGGGACGTCTCACGAGCAGTACTTC
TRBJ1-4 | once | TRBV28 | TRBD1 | CASSETYYVPGQANEKLFF | TGTGCCAGCAGTGAGACCTACTACGTCCCGGGACAGGCTAATGAAAAACTGTTTTTT
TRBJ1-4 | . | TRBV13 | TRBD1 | CASSIGTVATNEKLFF | TGTGCCAGCAGCATCGGGACAGTTGCAACTAATGAAAAACTGTTTTTT
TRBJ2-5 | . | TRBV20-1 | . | CSAWRQETQYF | TGCAGTGCGTGGCGGCAAGAGACCCAGTACTTC
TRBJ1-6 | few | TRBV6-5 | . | CASSYRPGNSPLHF | TGTGCCAGCAGTTACCGCCCAGGGAATTCACCCCTCCACTTT
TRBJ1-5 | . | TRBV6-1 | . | CASSQGQNNQPQHF | TGTGCCAGCAGCCAAGGACAGAACAATCAGCCCCAGCATTTT
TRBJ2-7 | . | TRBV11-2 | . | CASSLAYEQYF | TGTGCCAGCAGCTTAGCTTACGAGCAGTACTTC
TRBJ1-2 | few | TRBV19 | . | CASSPDRKNYGYTF | TGTGCCAGTAGCCCCGACAGGAAGAACTATGGCTACACCTTC
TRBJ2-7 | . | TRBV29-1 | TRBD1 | CSVAGTGAYEQYF | TGCAGCGTGGCCGGGACAGGGGCCTACGAGCAGTACTTC
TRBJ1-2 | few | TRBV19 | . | CASSGEDYGYTF | TGTGCCAGTAGTGGCGAGGATTACGGCTACACCTTC
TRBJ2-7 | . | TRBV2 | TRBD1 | CARVGGDRGCAKFYEQYF | TGTGCCAGAGTGGGTGGGGACAGGGGTTGTGCGAAGTTTTACGAGCAGTACTTC
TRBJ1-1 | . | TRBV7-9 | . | CASSLDQGSTEAFF | TGTGCCAGCAGCTTAGACCAGGGGAGCACTGAAGCTTTCTTT
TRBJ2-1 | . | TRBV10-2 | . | CASSESGSRYPFF | TGCGCCAGCAGTGAGTCGGGTAGCAGATATCCGTTCTTC
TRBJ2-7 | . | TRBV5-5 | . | CASSDTGKSPYEQYF | TGTGCCAGCAGCGACACAGGGAAATCGCCCTACGAGCAGTACTTC
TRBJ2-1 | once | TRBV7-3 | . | CASSLQFGDYNEQFF | TGTGCCAGCAGCTTACAATTCGGGGACTACAATGAGCAGTTCTTC
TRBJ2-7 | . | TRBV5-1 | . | CASSLAPFYEQYF | TGCGCCAGCAGCTTGGCCCCCTTCTACGAGCAGTACTTC